This T cell receptor (beta chain) was documented in a study of cytomegalovirus exposure and HLA in healthy donors. Turning to the study itself: Samples from HLA-typed donors yielded about 85 million unique TCRs in an early data release. Whole-study results and caveats: A later analysis found that most CMV-associated TCR beta chains appeared HLA-restricted. As a later analysis revealed, the rate of TCR association differed by HLA locus, with DRB1 most and HLA-C fewest.

The germline gives CDR1 SGHTA, CDR2 FQGTGA. V was clipped by 5 bases and J by 9 bases; unmatched bases: 15. The CDR3 is 17 residues long. For this clone: Its antigen is unknown.

Vbeta (60) and Jbeta (13) primers were used in the PCR. Sequencing was performed with immunoSEQ multiplex PCR; in TCRdb, only in-frame clones are kept and a portion is missing. The table includes over 150,000 clones, around 77% detected once. The rearrangement joins TRBV7-3 to TRBJ2-1; 11 bases are shared with TRBD2. This sequence originates from a man aged 55-75 years in good health and CMV-seronegative. Sequenced material: PBMCs. CDR3 residues: CASSPPVGLAGGSEQFF. CDR3 bases: TGTGCCAGCAGCCCCCCCGTTGGGCTAGCGGGGGGAAGTGAGCAGTTCTTC. Variable domain in full (rest from reference TRBV7-3 and TRBJ2-1): GAGVSQTPSNKVTEKGKYVELRCDPISGHTALYWYRQSLGQGPEFLIYFQGTGAADDSGLPNDRFFAVRPEGSVSTLKIQRTERGDSAVYLCASSPPVGLAGGSEQFFGPGTRLTVL.